This T cell receptor (beta chain) was retrieved from a study of cytomegalovirus exposure and HLA in healthy donors. V was shortened by 1 base and J by 8 bases, with 6 bases between the two germline ends. Germline V gene lookup returns CDR1 LNHDA and CDR2 SQIVND (reference sequence). This CDR3 contains 12 residues. Findings and limits, study-wide: Because they were indistinguishable, some V segments, including TRBV6-2 and TRBV6-3, were excluded.

Points on this clone: Its specificity is not known.

The primer mix had 60 Vbeta and 13 Jbeta primers. Generated by immunoSEQ multiplex PCR, the TCRdb table keeps only in-frame clones and is missing some. This repertoire shows some 120,000 clones, about four fifths found once; its top ten account for 0.85% to 1.3%. Sequenced: PBMCs. The rearrangement uses TRBV19 and TRBJ2-1, with D unclear. This clonotype was sampled from a human donor in good health. This CDR3 reads CASSIGVDEQFF. CDR3 in DNA: TGTGCCAGTAGTATAGGCGTCGATGAGCAGTTCTTC. Drawing the rest from reference TRBV19 and TRBJ2-1, the complete variable domain is DGGITQSPKYLFRKEGQNVTLSCEQNLNHDAMYWYRQDPGQGLRLIYYSQIVNDFQKGDIAEGYSVSREKKESFPLTVTSAQKNPTAFYLCASSIGVDEQFFGPGTRLTVL.